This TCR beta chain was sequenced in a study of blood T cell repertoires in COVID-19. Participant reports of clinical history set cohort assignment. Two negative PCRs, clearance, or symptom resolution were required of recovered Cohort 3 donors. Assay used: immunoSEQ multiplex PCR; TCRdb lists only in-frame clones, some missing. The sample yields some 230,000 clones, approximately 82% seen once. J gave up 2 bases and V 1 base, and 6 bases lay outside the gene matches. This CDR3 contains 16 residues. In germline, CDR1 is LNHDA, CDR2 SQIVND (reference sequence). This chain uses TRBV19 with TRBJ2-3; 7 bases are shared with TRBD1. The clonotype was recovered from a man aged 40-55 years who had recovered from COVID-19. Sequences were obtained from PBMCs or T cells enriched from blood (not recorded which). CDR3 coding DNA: TGTGCCAGTAGTATAGGACAGGGTCTGTCCACAGATACGCAGTATTTT. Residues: CASSIGQGLSTDTQYF.